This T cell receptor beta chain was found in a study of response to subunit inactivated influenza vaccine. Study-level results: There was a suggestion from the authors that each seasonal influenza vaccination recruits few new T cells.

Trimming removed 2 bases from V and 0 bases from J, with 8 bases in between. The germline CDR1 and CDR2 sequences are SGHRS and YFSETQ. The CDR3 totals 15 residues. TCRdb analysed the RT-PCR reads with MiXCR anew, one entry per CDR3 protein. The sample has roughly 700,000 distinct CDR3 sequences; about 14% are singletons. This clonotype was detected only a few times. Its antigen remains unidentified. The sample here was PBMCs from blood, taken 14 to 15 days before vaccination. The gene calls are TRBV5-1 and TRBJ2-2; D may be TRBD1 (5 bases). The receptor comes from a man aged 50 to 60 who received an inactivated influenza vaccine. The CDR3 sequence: CASSFGHTNTGELFF. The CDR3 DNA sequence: TGCGCCAGCAGCTTCGGACACACGAACACCGGGGAGCTGTTTTTT.